These 28 T cell receptor beta chains were all obtained from the same sample, sequenced in a study of shared clonotypes between healthy human individuals. Data came from immunoSEQ multiplex PCR; TCRdb stores just in-frame clones and leaves some out. The sample records some 2,500,000 clones, approximately 93% being singletons. Source material: naive CD4+ T cells from PBMCs. Subset defined: CD45RA+ positively selected. The receptors were sampled from a man younger than 35 in good health. Some clones in this sample may be carry-over from other donors' samples.

V usage is TRBV7-9 and J usage is TRBJ2-5, with a tentative D call TRBD1 (6 bases). The germline CDR1 and CDR2 sequences are SEHNR and FQNEAQ (reference sequence). Trimming cost V 5 bases and J 7 bases, with 11 bases left between them. This CDR3 spans 12 amino acids. The CDR3 reads CASSATGPTQYF. The CDR3 region has the DNA TGTGCCAGCAGCGCCACAGGGCCGACCCAGTACTTC.

This chain connects TRBV7-6 to TRBJ1-1; D call uncertain. CDR1 and CDR2 from the germline V gene are SGHVS and FNYEAQ. Trimming stripped 5 bases from V and 4 bases from J, with 17 bases between. This CDR3 has 15 residues. CDR3 amino acids: CASSPHQLGSTEAFF. CDR3 bases: TGTGCCAGCAGCCCGCACCAGCTGGGATCCACTGAAGCTTTCTTT.

The chain links TRBV5-4 to TRBJ2-4, with 7 positions matching TRBD2. This CDR3 spans 13 amino acids. Losses at the gene ends were 0 bases for V and 8 bases for J; bases not matched to a gene: 2. Germline loops: CDR1 SGHNT, CDR2 YYREEE (reference sequence). CDR3 sequence: CASSLAAGDIQYF. CDR3 DNA sequence: TGTGCCAGCAGCTTGGCGGCGGGGGACATTCAGTACTTC. The whole variable domain, remainder taken from reference TRBV5-4 and TRBJ2-4, is ETGVTQSPTHLIKTRGQQVTLRCSSQSGHNTVSWYQQALGQGPQFIFQYYREEENGRGNFPPRFSGLQFPNYSSELNVNALELDDSALYLCASSLAAGDIQYFGAGTRLSVL.

This clone was seen a handful of times. The chain links TRBV2 to TRBJ1-5; D perhaps matches TRBD1 (5 bases). This CDR3 has 12 amino acids. CDR1 and CDR2 (germline): SNHLY, FYNNEI. The V gene lost 8 bases and the J gene lost 7 bases, with 12 bases spanning the gap. In DNA form, the CDR3 reads TGTGCCAGCGGGGGGGAGCCACAGCCCCAGCATTTT. It codes for CASGGEPQPQHF.

J is TRBJ2-1 and V is TRBV19; 12 positions match TRBD2. CDR1 is LNHDA, CDR2 SQIVND, per germline (reference sequence). V shed 3 bases and J 9 bases; nucleotides not matched to a gene: 9. The CDR3 spans 16 residues. CDR3 bases: TGTGCCAGTAGTATTGGCCTAGCGGGAGGGCGTGTTGAGCAGTTCTTC. Translated: CASSIGLAGGRVEQFF.

This rearrangement joins TRBV28 to TRBJ1-5; possible D gene TRBD1, 5 bases. Looked up from germline, CDR1 is MDHEN and CDR2 is SYDVKM. The CDR3 length is 14 residues. With 6 bases removed from V and 7 bases from J, the gap between germline ends came to 16 bases. The CDR3 DNA is TGTGCCAGCAGCCTAGTGGCAGGGAGGCAGCCCCAGCATTTT. Its translation: CASSLVAGRQPQHF.

Only one count was recorded for this clone. The chain combines TRBV4-2 with TRBJ2-1, with a possible D match to TRBD2 (5 bases). This CDR3 has 14 amino acids. Trimming shortened V by 4 bases and J by 5 bases, and 12 bases separated the two germline ends. Germline V gives CDR1 LGHNA, CDR2 YNFKEQ. The CDR3 sequence is CASSLILGNNEQFF. The CDR3 DNA sequence: TGTGCCAGCAGCCTCATACTAGGGAACAATGAGCAGTTCTTC.

The chain uses TRBV30 and TRBJ2-2; 8 bases are a match to TRBD1. Germline V gene lookup returns CDR1 GTSNPN and CDR2 SVGIG (reference sequence). This CDR3 has 13 amino acids. V trimming: 1 base; J trimming: 7 bases; junction bases outside the gene matches: 2. CDR3 residues: CAWSGQGYGELFF. CDR3 sequence (DNA): TGTGCCTGGAGTGGACAGGGGTACGGGGAGCTGTTTTTT.

The chain is built from TRBV15 and TRBJ2-7, with 7 bases that match TRBD1. The CDR3 contains 16 residues. Germline-derived CDR1 and CDR2 are LNHNV and YYDKDF (reference sequence). The V gene end was trimmed by 0 bases and the J gene end by 2 bases; junction bases not matched to a gene: 7. The CDR3 sequence: CATSRDLGGAAYEQYF. In DNA form, the CDR3 reads TGTGCCACCAGCAGAGATCTAGGGGGCGCGGCCTACGAGCAGTACTTC.

V usage is TRBV25-1 and J usage is TRBJ1-6; D may be TRBD1 (6 bases). The V end lost 3 bases, the J end lost 3 bases, and 9 bases lay between the germline ends. The germline V gene has CDR1 MGHDK and CDR2 SYGVNS. This CDR3 is built from 15 residues. CDR3: CASSEPGHYNSPLHF. In nucleotides, the CDR3 is TGTGCCAGCAGTGAGCCGGGACACTATAATTCACCCCTCCACTTT.

This sequence joins TRBV6-6 and TRBJ2-1; D is unclear. The CDR3 extends over 11 amino acids. Trimming left V 7 bases short and J 3 bases short, with 4 bases between. From germline, CDR1 is MNHNY and CDR2 SVGAGI (reference sequence). CDR3 loop: CASTIYNEQFF. The CDR3 DNA is TGTGCCAGCACCATCTACAATGAGCAGTTCTTC.

The J gene is TRBJ2-2, the V gene TRBV7-2; D unclear. V shed 5 bases and J shed 7 bases, with 11 bases lying between them. The V gene's germline CDR1 is SGHTA and CDR2 FQGNSA. The CDR3 has 13 amino acids. The CDR3: CASSPKSYGELFF. CDR3 DNA sequence: TGTGCCAGCAGCCCCAAATCGTACGGGGAGCTGTTTTTT.

The V gene is TRBV20-1, the J gene TRBJ1-4; D not resolved. The CDR3 has 11 amino acids. V lost 8 bases and J 8 bases, leaving 12 bases between the germline ends. Germline lookup yields CDR1 DFQATT and CDR2 SNEGSKA (reference sequence). Here the CDR3 DNA reads TGCAGTTCCCAAAGCAGGGAAAAACTGTTTTTT. Its translation: CSSQSREKLFF.

The chain is built from TRBV18 and TRBJ2-7; TRBD2 is a possible D gene (6 bases). The germline V gene has CDR1 KGHSH and CDR2 LQKENI. The V and J ends lost 1 base and 5 bases respectively, with 15 bases between them. The CDR3 has 15 residues. For the CDR3, the DNA is TGTGCCAGCTCACCACTAGCGGTGGAGGGTAACGAGCAGTACTTC. As protein: CASSPLAVEGNEQYF.

On this clone: In the same sample, other DNA sequences code for this CDR3. The chain employs TRBV5-5 and TRBJ1-2; no reliable D call. The CDR3 runs to 13 residues. The germline gives CDR1 SGHKS, CDR2 YYEKEE (reference sequence). Trimming cost V 0 bases and J 0 bases, with 3 bases left between them. CDR3 loop: CASSLGSNYGYTF. CDR3 nucleotide sequence: TGTGCCAGCAGCTTGGGGTCTAACTATGGCTACACCTTC. Looking up the rest from reference TRBV5-5 and TRBJ1-2 gives the full variable domain: DAGVTQSPTHLIKTRGQQVTLRCSPISGHKSVSWYQQVLGQGPQFIFQYYEKEERGRGNFPDRFSARQFPNYSSELNVNALLLGDSALYLCASSLGSNYGYTFGSGTRLTVV.

The chain couples TRBV6-6 to TRBJ1-2; 8 nucleotides align to TRBD1. Trimming removed 2 bases from V and 8 bases from J; junction bases left unmatched: 10. CDR3 length equals 15 residues. The germline V gene has CDR1 MNHNY and CDR2 SVGAGI (reference sequence). The CDR3 nucleotides read TGTGCCAGCAGTTACAGCGGACAGGGCCTCCGGGGCTACACCTTC. Protein: CASSYSGQGLRGYTF.

The rearrangement joins TRBV11-2 to TRBJ2-1, with 7 bases aligning to TRBD2. The CDR3 consists of 18 residues. The germline CDR1 and CDR2 sequences are SGHAT and FQNNGV. J was trimmed by 4 bases and V by 1 base; bases with no gene match: 13. This CDR3 reads CASSLGQGLTSAYNEQFF. The CDR3 bases are TGTGCCAGCAGCTTAGGGCAGGGCCTTACTAGCGCATACAATGAGCAGTTCTTC.

The rearrangement joins TRBV28 to TRBJ1-4; unclear D gene. This CDR3 region has 12 residues. Deletions cut 2 bases from V and 7 bases from J, with 5 bases between. The germline CDR1 and CDR2 sequences are MDHEN and SYDVKM. The CDR3 bases are TGTGCCAGCAGTTTAAGTGCTGAAAAACTGTTTTTT. Protein sequence: CASSLSAEKLFF. Complete variable domain (other parts from reference TRBV28 and TRBJ1-4): DVKVTQSSRYLVKRTGEKVFLECVQDMDHENMFWYRQDPGLGLRLIYFSYDVKMKEKGDIPEGYSVSREKKERFSLILESASTNQTSMYLCASSLSAEKLFFGSGTQLSVL.

The chain has TRBV10-3 and TRBJ1-3; 8 positions match TRBD1. This CDR3 comprises 16 residues. The J segment lost 2 bases and the V segment lost 1 base, leaving 4 bases of the junction unmatched. The germline CDR1 and CDR2 sequences are ENHRY and SYGVKD. Here the CDR3 reads CAISEFQQGAGNTIYF. DNA for the CDR3: TGTGCCATCAGTGAGTTCCAACAGGGGGCTGGAAACACCATATATTTT.

This chain links TRBV4-2 with TRBJ1-3; perhaps TRBD1 as D (5 bases). The V end lost 4 bases, the J end lost 0 bases, and 10 bases lay between the germline ends. In germline, CDR1 is LGHNA, CDR2 YNFKEQ. The CDR3 spans 15 residues. The CDR3 DNA reads TGTGCCAGCAGCCCGGGACGAGTCTCTGGAAACACCATATATTTT. As protein: CASSPGRVSGNTIYF.

The chain combines TRBV5-1 with TRBJ2-7; TRBD2 agrees at 7 bases. The germline V gene has CDR1 SGHRS and CDR2 YFSETQ. The CDR3 runs to 15 residues. V gave up 0 bases and J gave up 3 bases; unmatched junction bases: 6. The CDR3 loop reads CASSLGPLADYEQYF. The CDR3 region has the DNA TGCGCCAGCAGCTTGGGGCCTCTAGCGGACTACGAGCAGTACTTC.

The rearrangement links TRBV2 to TRBJ2-5; 7 nucleotides align to TRBD1. Germline CDR1 is SNHLY and CDR2 is FYNNEI. Germline trimming cut 6 bases from V and 6 bases from J; bases unmatched to any gene: 7. The CDR3 has 13 amino acids. CDR3 DNA sequence: TGTGCCAGCAGCGGGGACAGCTCCCAGACCCAGTACTTC. This encodes CASSGDSSQTQYF.

This clone was counted between two and nine times. The genes are TRBV4-1 and TRBJ1-4, with no clear D. V lost 2 bases and J 13 bases, leaving 8 bases between the germline ends. The CDR3 extends over 11 amino acids. Germline assignment: CDR1 MGHRA and CDR2 YSYEKL. In DNA form, the CDR3 reads TGCGCCAGCAGCCAATTACAAGGACTGTTTTTT. Residues: CASSQLQGLFF.

Details on this clone: The sample has other DNA sequences that encode this CDR3 too. V and J are TRBV5-1 and TRBJ2-3; D remains ambiguous. Looked up from germline, CDR1 is SGHRS and CDR2 is YFSETQ. V was pared by 0 bases and J by 0 bases, with 5 bases between. There are 14 residues in the CDR3. CDR3 sequence: CASSLGTSTDTQYF. CDR3 bases: TGCGCCAGCAGCTTGGGGACGAGCACAGATACGCAGTATTTT.

The V and J genes are TRBV28 and TRBJ2-1; 10 nucleotides match TRBD2. The junction had 4 bases not matched to a gene; V was cut back by 1 base and J by 7 bases. This CDR3 contains 15 residues. Germline V gene data show CDR1 as MDHEN and CDR2 as SYDVKM. The DNA of the CDR3 is TGTGCCAGCAGTTTATTCCAGCGGGAGGGGAATGAGCAGTTCTTC. It specifies CASSLFQREGNEQFF.

This clone appeared once. This chain joins TRBV5-1 and TRBJ2-3; possibly TRBD1 for D (6 bases). CDR3 length: 14 amino acids. Germline CDR1 SGHRS, CDR2 YFSETQ. V lost 7 bases to trimming and J lost 8 bases, with 20 bases between them. The CDR3 bases are TGCGCCAGCTTTCGGGACACGGGCCCAAGTACGCAGTATTTT. Protein: CASFRDTGPSTQYF.

The chain has TRBV5-1 and TRBJ2-1; the D gene could be TRBD1 or TRBD2 (5 bases each). CDR3 size: 17 residues. V was cut by 0 bases and J by 10 bases, with 23 bases left in between. CDR1 is SGHRS and CDR2 is YFSETQ in the germline V gene. The CDR3 DNA reads as TGCGCCAGCAGCTTGGAAGGTGGGGGACCAGGGCCCCGGGAGCAGTTCTTC. Residues: CASSLEGGGPGPREQFF.

J is TRBJ1-2 and V is TRBV6-4, with 8 bases fitting TRBD1. CDR3 size: 15 residues. Germline V lookup: CDR1 MRHNA, CDR2 SNTAGT. Losses at the gene ends were 4 bases for V and 1 base for J; bases not matched to a gene: 5. The CDR3 coding sequence is TGTGCCAGCAGTGCTAGGACAGGGATTAACTATGGCTACACCTTC. This sequence encodes CASSARTGINYGYTF.